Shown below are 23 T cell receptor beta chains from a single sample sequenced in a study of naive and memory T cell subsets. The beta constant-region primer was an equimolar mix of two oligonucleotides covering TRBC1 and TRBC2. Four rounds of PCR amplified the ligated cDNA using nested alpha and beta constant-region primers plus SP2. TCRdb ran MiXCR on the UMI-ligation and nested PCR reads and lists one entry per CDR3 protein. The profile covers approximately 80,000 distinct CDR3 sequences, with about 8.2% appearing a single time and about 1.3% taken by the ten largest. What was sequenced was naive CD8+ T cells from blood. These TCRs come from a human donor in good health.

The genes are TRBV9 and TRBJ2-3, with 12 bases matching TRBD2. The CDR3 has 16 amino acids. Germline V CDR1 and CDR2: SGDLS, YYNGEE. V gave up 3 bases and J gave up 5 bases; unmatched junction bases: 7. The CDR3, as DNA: TGTGCCAGCAGCGCTAGCGGGAGGGCCATTGGAGATACGCAGTATTTT. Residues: CASSASGRAIGDTQYF.

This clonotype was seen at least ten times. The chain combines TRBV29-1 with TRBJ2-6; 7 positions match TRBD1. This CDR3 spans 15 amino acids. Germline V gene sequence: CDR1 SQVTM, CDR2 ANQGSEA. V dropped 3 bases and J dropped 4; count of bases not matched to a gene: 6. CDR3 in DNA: TGCAGCGTTGAGGACAGGACATCAGGGGCCAACGTCCTGACTTTC. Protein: CSVEDRTSGANVLTF.

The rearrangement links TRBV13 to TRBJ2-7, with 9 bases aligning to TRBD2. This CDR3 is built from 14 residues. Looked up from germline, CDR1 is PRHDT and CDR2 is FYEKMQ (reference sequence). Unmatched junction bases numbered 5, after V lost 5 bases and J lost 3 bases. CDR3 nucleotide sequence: TGTGCCAGCAGCCCGAATAGCGGGAGCTACGAGCAGTACTTC. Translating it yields CASSPNSGSYEQYF.

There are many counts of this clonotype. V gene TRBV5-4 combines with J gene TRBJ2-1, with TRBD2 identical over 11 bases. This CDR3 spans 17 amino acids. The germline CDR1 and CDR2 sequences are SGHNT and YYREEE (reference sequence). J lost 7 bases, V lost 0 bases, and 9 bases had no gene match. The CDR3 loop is CASSLGVAGGPANEQFF. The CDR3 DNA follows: TGTGCCAGCAGCTTGGGGGTAGCGGGAGGGCCCGCAAATGAGCAGTTCTTC.

The CDR3 DNA reads TGTGCCAGCAGTTTCGACAGGGTGAATTCCAGCACTGAAGCTTTCTTT. Protein sequence: CASSFDRVNSSTEAFF. The chain joins TRBV6-5 to TRBJ1-1; TRBD1 agrees at 7 bases. Germline V CDR1 and CDR2: MNHEY, SVGAGI. CDR3 size: 16 residues. Unmatched junction bases numbered 12, after V lost 4 bases and J lost 4 bases.

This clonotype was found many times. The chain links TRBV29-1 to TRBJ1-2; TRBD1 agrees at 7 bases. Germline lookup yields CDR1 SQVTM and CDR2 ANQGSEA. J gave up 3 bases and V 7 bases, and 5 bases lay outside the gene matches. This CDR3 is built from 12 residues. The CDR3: CSAGQAYYGYTF. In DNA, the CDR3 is TGCAGCGCTGGACAGGCCTACTATGGCTACACCTTC.

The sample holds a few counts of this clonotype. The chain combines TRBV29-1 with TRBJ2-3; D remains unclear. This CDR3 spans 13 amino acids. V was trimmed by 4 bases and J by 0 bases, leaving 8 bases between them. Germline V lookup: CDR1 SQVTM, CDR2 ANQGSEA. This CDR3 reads CSVAGGSTDTQYF. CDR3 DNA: TGCAGCGTTGCTGGCGGTAGCACAGATACGCAGTATTTT.

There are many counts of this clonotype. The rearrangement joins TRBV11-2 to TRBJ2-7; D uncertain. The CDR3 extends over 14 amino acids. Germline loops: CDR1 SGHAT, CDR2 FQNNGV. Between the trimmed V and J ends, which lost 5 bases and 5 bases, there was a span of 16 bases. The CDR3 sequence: CASSLSLLEDEQYF. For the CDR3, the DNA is TGTGCCAGCAGCCTATCTCTATTGGAAGACGAGCAGTACTTC. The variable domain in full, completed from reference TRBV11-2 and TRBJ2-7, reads EAGVAQSPRYKIIEKRQSVAFWCNPISGHATLYWYQQILGQGPKLLIQFQNNGVVDDSQLPKDRFSAERLKGVDSTLKIQPAKLEDSAVYLCASSLSLLEDEQYFGPGTRLTVT.

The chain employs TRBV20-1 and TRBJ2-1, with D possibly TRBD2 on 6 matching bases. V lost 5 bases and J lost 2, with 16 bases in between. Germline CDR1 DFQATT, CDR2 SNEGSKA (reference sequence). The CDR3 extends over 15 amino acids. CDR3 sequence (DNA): TGCAGTGCTGGTGTCGGCCTAGCGCCCTACAATGAGCAGTTCTTC. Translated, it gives CSAGVGLAPYNEQFF.

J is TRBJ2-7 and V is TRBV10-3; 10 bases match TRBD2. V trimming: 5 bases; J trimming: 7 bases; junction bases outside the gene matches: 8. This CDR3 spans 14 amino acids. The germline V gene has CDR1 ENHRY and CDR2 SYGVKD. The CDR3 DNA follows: TGTGCCATCAGTCCTAGCGGGAGAAGGGAAGAGCAGTACTTC. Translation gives CAISPSGRREEQYF.

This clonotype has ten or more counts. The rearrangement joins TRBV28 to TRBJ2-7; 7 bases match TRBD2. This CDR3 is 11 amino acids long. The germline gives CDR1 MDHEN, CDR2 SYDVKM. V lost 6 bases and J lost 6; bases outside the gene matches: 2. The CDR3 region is CASRGGSEQYF. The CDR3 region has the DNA TGTGCCAGCAGGGGGGGGTCCGAGCAGTACTTC.

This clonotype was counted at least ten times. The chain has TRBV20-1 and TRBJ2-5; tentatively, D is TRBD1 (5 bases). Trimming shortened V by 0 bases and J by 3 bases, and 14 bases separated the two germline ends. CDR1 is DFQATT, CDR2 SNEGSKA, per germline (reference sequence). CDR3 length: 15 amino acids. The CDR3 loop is CSARDLNRFEETQYF. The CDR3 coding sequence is TGCAGTGCTAGAGACCTTAACAGGTTCGAAGAGACCCAGTACTTC.

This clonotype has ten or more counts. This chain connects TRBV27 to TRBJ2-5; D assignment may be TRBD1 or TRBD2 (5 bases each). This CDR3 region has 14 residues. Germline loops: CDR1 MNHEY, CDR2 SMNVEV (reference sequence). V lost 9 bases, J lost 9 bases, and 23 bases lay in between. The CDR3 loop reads CASPGPRLLDAQYF. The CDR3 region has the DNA TGTGCCAGTCCGGGACCGCGTTTATTGGACGCCCAGTACTTC.

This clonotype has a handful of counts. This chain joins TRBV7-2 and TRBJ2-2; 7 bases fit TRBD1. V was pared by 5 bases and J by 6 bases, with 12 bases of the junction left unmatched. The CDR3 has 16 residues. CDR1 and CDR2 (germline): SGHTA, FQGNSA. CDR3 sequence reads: CASSLPRQGGSGELFF. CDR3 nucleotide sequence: TGTGCCAGCAGCCTACCACGACAGGGCGGTTCCGGGGAGCTGTTTTTT.

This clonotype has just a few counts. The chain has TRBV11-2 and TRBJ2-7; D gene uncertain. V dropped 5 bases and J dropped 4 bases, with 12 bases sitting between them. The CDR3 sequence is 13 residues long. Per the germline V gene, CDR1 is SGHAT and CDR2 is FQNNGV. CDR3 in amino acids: CASSPPISYEQYF. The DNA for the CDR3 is TGTGCCAGCAGCCCCCCTATTTCTTACGAGCAGTACTTC.

CDR3 in amino acids: CASRGEYEQYF. The CDR3 region has the DNA TGTGCCAGCAGGGGGGAGTACGAGCAGTACTTC. The V gene is TRBV27, the J gene TRBJ2-7; either TRBD1 or TRBD2 may fit D (5 bases each). Germline V gene sequence: CDR1 MNHEY, CDR2 SMNVEV (reference sequence). V was shortened by 6 bases and J by 4 bases, with 7 bases between the two germline ends. CDR3 size: 11 residues.

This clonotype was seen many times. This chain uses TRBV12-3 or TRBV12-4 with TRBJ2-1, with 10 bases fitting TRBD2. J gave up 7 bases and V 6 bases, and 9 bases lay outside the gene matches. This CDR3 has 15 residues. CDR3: CASRSPGLAKNEQFF. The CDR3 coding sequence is TGTGCCAGCAGATCCCCGGGACTAGCGAAGAATGAGCAGTTCTTC.

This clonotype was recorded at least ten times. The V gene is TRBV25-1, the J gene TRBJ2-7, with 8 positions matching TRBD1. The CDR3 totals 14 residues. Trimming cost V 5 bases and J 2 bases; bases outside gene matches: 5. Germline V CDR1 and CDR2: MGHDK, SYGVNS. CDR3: CASSLGTGAYEQYF. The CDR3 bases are TGTGCCAGCAGTCTTGGGACAGGAGCCTACGAGCAGTACTTC.

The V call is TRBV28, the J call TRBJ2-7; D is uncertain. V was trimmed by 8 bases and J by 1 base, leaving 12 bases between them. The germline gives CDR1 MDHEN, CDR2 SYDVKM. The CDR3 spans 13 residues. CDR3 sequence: CASSWTVSYEQYF. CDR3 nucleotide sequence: TGTGCCAGCTCGTGGACGGTTTCCTACGAGCAGTACTTC.

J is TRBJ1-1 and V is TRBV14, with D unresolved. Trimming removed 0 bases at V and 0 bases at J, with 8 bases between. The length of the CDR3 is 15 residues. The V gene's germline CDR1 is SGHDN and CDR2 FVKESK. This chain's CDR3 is CASSQDPHLNTEAFF. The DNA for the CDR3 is TGTGCCAGCAGCCAAGACCCCCACTTGAACACTGAAGCTTTCTTT.

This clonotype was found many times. As DNA, the CDR3 is TGTGCCAGCAGCCAGGGACTAGCGCAATCCTACGAGCAGTACTTC. Translating gives CASSQGLAQSYEQYF. The chain carries TRBV4-2 and TRBJ2-7; 10 positions match TRBD2. Germline V gene data show CDR1 as LGHNA and CDR2 as YNFKEQ. After removal of 3 bases from V and 1 base from J, the junction contained 3 bases not matched to a gene. The CDR3 runs 15 residues.

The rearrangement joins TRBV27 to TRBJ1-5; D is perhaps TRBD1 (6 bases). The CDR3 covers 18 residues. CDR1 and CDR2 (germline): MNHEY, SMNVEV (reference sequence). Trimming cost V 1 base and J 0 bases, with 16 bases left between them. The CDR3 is CASSLYAGERYSNQPQHF. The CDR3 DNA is TGTGCCAGCAGTTTATACGCAGGGGAAAGGTATAGCAATCAGCCCCAGCATTTT.

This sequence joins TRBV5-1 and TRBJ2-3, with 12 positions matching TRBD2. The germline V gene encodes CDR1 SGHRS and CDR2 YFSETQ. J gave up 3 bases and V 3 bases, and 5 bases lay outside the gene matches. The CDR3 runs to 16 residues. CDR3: CASSSGLAGRTDTQYF. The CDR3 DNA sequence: TGCGCCAGCAGCTCCGGACTAGCGGGAAGGACAGATACGCAGTATTTT.